This is a list of T cell receptor beta chains from one sample in a study of T cells in Graves' hyperthyroidism and ophthalmopathy. A single record per CDR3 protein comes from TCRdb applying MiXCR to the multiplex PCR reads. The sample contains under 350,000 distinct CDR3 sequences, roughly a fifth of which appear only once. The sample consisted of blood. These receptor sequences come from a woman aged 45-60 years with Graves' hyperthyroidism. Each CDR3 is given with its conserved first and last residue. Fields, in order: V gene, J gene, clone size, D gene, CDR3 DNA, CDR3 protein. The D gene is left open where the match is weak. Clone size is shown for a subset of rows, as once, few, many or a class of expanded clone.

TRBV10-3	TRBJ2-5	few	-	TGTGCCATCGGAGGGACAGCCGAAGAGACCCAGTACTTC	CAIGGTAEETQYF
TRBV5-1	TRBJ2-1	many	TRBD2	TGCGCCAGCAGCCTTACTAGCGGTTACTACAATGAGCAGTTCTTC	CASSLTSGYYNEQFF
TRBV20-1	TRBJ2-7	many	TRBD2	TGCAGTGCTCACTCTGGGAGGCTAGCGGGAATCCACTCCTACGAGCAGTACTTC	CSAHSGRLAGIHSYEQYF
TRBV28	TRBJ2-3	many	TRBD2	TGTGCCAGCAGTCCCGCGGCTAGCGGGTTCACAGATACGCAGTATTTT	CASSPAASGFTDTQYF
TRBV20-1	TRBJ1-4	many	-	TGCAGTGCTAGTGTGGGGGCAACTAATGAAAAACTGTTTTTT	CSASVGATNEKLFF
TRBV27	TRBJ2-5	-	-	TGTGCCAGCAGTTATTGGCGTGGAGTCCAAGAGACCCAGTACTTC	CASSYWRGVQETQYF
TRBV28	TRBJ2-7	-	-	TGTGCCAGCAGTTTTTCAAGGGAGCAGTACTTC	CASSFSREQYF
TRBV18	TRBJ2-3	many	-	TGTGCCAGCTCACCAACAGAGATACACGGAGAGGCGCAGTATTTT	CASSPTEIHGEAQYF
TRBV6-1	TRBJ1-2	few	-	TGTGCCAGCAGTTACGGGGGGAACGGCTACACCTTC	CASSYGGNGYTF
TRBV28	TRBJ2-6	-	-	TGTACCAGCAATTCGGTTAGGGGCGCTGGGGCCAACGTCCTGACTTTC	CTSNSVRGAGANVLTF
TRBV18	TRBJ2-7	few	-	TGTGCCAGCCAGCAAGGGCAGCTCTACGAGCAGTACTTC	CASQQGQLYEQYF
TRBV20-1	TRBJ1-4	few	-	TGCAGTGCTAGACGAGAGGGGGGAATCGAAAAACTGTTTTTT	CSARREGGIEKLFF
TRBV28	TRBJ2-1	-	-	TGTGCCAGCAGTTTATTAGCGGACAGCTCCTACAATGAGCAGTTCTTC	CASSLLADSSYNEQFF
TRBV10-3	TRBJ2-2	few	TRBD2	TGTGCCATCAGTGCGAGCGGGGGGGCCGGGGAGCTGTTTTTT	CAISASGGAGELFF
TRBV12-3/TRBV12-4	TRBJ2-7	-	TRBD1	TGTGCCAGCAGTCCTTTGACAGGGCTCACCTACGAGCAGTACTTC	CASSPLTGLTYEQYF
TRBV3-1	TRBJ2-1	once	-	TGTGCCAGCAGCCCTCCGCCCCCTAGTGGGCAGTTCTTC	CASSPPPPSGQFF
TRBV2	TRBJ1-1	many	TRBD1	TGTGCCAGCACCGAATGGGGCAGGGGGGCCACTGAAGCTTTCTTT	CASTEWGRGATEAFF
TRBV11-2	TRBJ2-1	-	TRBD2	TGTGCCAGCAGCGCTGTGCGGCAACTGGGACTAGCGGGGGACGGTGAGCAGTTCTTC	CASSAVRQLGLAGDGEQFF
TRBV5-1	TRBJ1-3	-	-	TGCGCCAGCAGCTTGGAAGGGTCCGGAAACACCATATATTTT	CASSLEGSGNTIYF
TRBV7-9	TRBJ2-1	many	TRBD2	TGTGCCAGCAGCCTTACGGGAGGGCCGAATGAGCAGTTCTTC	CASSLTGGPNEQFF
TRBV19	TRBJ2-7	-	-	TGTGCCAGTAGGGTACAGGGCGTCGAGCAGTACTTC	CASRVQGVEQYF
TRBV6-1	TRBJ1-3	-	-	TGTGCCAGTTCCTTTAGGCCGGACTCTGGAAACACCATATATTTT	CASSFRPDSGNTIYF
TRBV2	TRBJ2-3	-	-	TGTGCCAGCAACGGGGAGGGCACAGATACGCAGTATTTT	CASNGEGTDTQYF
TRBV15	TRBJ1-4	few	TRBD1	TGTGCCACCAGCGCCGGGACAGGGAATGAAAAACTGTTTTTT	CATSAGTGNEKLFF
TRBV9	TRBJ2-1	-	TRBD1	TGTGCCAGCAGCGCTTCCCGGGACAGGGAATGGAATGAGCAGTTCTTC	CASSASRDREWNEQFF
TRBV12-3/TRBV12-4	TRBJ2-1	many	-	TGTGCCAGCAGTTCCTCAGGGTCGGTTGAGCAGTTCTTC	CASSSSGSVEQFF
TRBV28	TRBJ2-7	many	-	TGTGCCAGCAGTCGACAGGTCCGGTACGAGCAGTACTTC	CASSRQVRYEQYF
TRBV28	TRBJ2-7	many	-	TGTGCCAGCAGTTTGGTGGGTACGAAATACGAGCAGTACTTC	CASSLVGTKYEQYF
TRBV3-1	TRBJ2-7	many	TRBD1	TGTGCCAGCAGCCAAGGATGGGGACAGACCTACGAGCAGTACTTC	CASSQGWGQTYEQYF
TRBV6-2/TRBV6-3	TRBJ2-5	many	TRBD2	TGTGCCAGCAGTCGGGGGGGCTTCCAAGAGACCCAGTACTTC	CASSRGGFQETQYF
TRBV12-3/TRBV12-4	TRBJ2-2	many	TRBD1	TGTGCCAGCAGTTTCGGGACAGGGAACACCGGGGAGCTGTTTTTT	CASSFGTGNTGELFF
TRBV30	TRBJ1-4	many	-	TGTGCCTGGAGTGTTAGGAAGAATGAAAAACTGTTTTTT	CAWSVRKNEKLFF
TRBV11-2	TRBJ1-1	-	TRBD1	TGTGCCAGCAGCTTTAGTATAGGACAGGGGAACACTGAAGCTTTCTTT	CASSFSIGQGNTEAFF
TRBV6-1	TRBJ2-2	many	-	TGTGCCAGCAGTAGGGGGAATTGGATCGGGGAGCTGTTTTTT	CASSRGNWIGELFF
TRBV4-1	TRBJ2-3	many	TRBD2	TGCGCCAGCAGCCAGGAACTAGCGGGGGGCACAGATACGCAGTATTTT	CASSQELAGGTDTQYF
TRBV27	TRBJ2-2	-	-	TGTGCCAGCAGTTTATCCATCAGGGCCGGGGAGCTGTTTTTT	CASSLSIRAGELFF
TRBV12-3/TRBV12-4	TRBJ2-7	-	-	TGTGCCAGCAGTTCTCCGGGACGGGACATCCTCCTCGGGGGCGAGCAGTACTTC	CASSSPGRDILLGGEQYF
TRBV12-3/TRBV12-4	TRBJ1-4	-	-	TGTGCCACAACCAGCAAAGGGAACTCCCTAAATGAAAAACTGTTTTTT	CATTSKGNSLNEKLFF
TRBV11-2	TRBJ1-6	many	-	TGTGCCAGCAGCTCCCTACAGGGTTATAATTCACCCCTCCACTTT	CASSSLQGYNSPLHF
TRBV3-1	TRBJ1-2	many	TRBD1	TGTGCCAGCAGCCCCCGGGGGACAGGGCATTCCAACTATGGCTACACCTTC	CASSPRGTGHSNYGYTF
TRBV11-2	TRBJ2-5	many	TRBD2	TGTGCCAGCAGCCACACTCGACTAGCGGCGAAGACCCAGTACTTC	CASSHTRLAAKTQYF
TRBV2	TRBJ2-5	many	TRBD1	TGTGCCAGCACCACGGACAGGGGAGAGACCCAGTACTTC	CASTTDRGETQYF
TRBV7-2	TRBJ2-5	-	TRBD2	TGTGCCAGCAGCTTAGCGGCTAGCGGGGGACAAGAGACCCAGTACTTC	CASSLAASGGQETQYF
TRBV5-1	TRBJ2-5	-	-	TGCGCCAGCAGCTTGGCCGGAGGGGTCACAAGAGAGACCCAGTACTTC	CASSLAGGVTRETQYF
TRBV6-6	TRBJ2-7	-	-	TGTGCCAGCAGTTACTCGGGACCCACCTACGAGCAGCACTTC	CASSYSGPTYEQHF
TRBV6-1	TRBJ2-5	many	-	TGTGCCAGCAGTGTGACATTTCAAGAGACCCAGTACTTC	CASSVTFQETQYF
TRBV9	TRBJ1-2	few	TRBD1	TGTGCCAGCAGCCCCAGGGGGCAGGGGACGGCCTATGGCTACACCTTC	CASSPRGQGTAYGYTF
TRBV11-3	TRBJ1-2	many	TRBD1	TGTGCCAGCAGCGCCCGGGACAGGGACTATGGCTACACCTTC	CASSARDRDYGYTF
TRBV3-1	TRBJ1-1	-	-	TGTGCCAGCAGTCCTCAAAACAGACGAGCGAACACTGAAGCTTTCTTT	CASSPQNRRANTEAFF
TRBV2	TRBJ1-1	many	-	TGTGCCAGCAGTGACTCCGGGGACACTGAAGCTTTCTTT	CASSDSGDTEAFF
TRBV18	TRBJ2-5	-	TRBD1	TGTGCCAGCTCCCCGAACAGGGGATCCCAAGAGACCCAGTACTTC	CASSPNRGSQETQYF
TRBV11-2	TRBJ1-5	many	-	TGTGCCAGCAGCTTAGGGGGGGGGCCCCAGCATTTT	CASSLGGGPQHF
TRBV15	TRBJ2-4	few	TRBD2	TGTGCCACCAGGGGACTAGCGAAAAACATTCAGTACTTC	CATRGLAKNIQYF
TRBV3-1	TRBJ2-5	-	TRBD2	TGTGCCAGCAGCCTGGAGGGTGGACTAGCAGGGGAGACCCAGTACTTC	CASSLEGGLAGETQYF
TRBV28	TRBJ1-2	-	TRBD1	TGTGCCAGCAGGCTAAGACAGGGTAACTATGGCTGCACCTTC	CASRLRQGNYGCTF
TRBV4-1	TRBJ2-2	-	-	TGCGCCAGCAGCCAACTGAGAGAAAGGGGGAGTAACGGGGAGCTGTTTTTT	CASSQLRERGSNGELFF
TRBV28	TRBJ1-3	few	-	TGTGCCAGCAGTTTAGCGCGAGGGAAGCTTGGAAACACCATATATTTT	CASSLARGKLGNTIYF